The rows below give T cell receptor beta chains drawn from one sample of a study of Ad26.COV2.S vaccination and SARS-CoV-2 variants. Data came from immunoSEQ multiplex PCR; TCRdb stores just in-frame clones and leaves some out. The table has more than 150,000 clones, 70% to 90% seen once; the top ten hold about 5.5%. Specimen: peripheral blood, collected after recovery from COVID-19. The receptor source for this set is a human donor who had recovered from COVID-19. Each CDR3 is given with its conserved first and last residue. Fields, in order: D gene, V gene, J gene, clone size, CDR3 protein, CDR3 DNA. A D gene is named only where the DNA matches it firmly. Size is omitted from some rows. Given values are once, few, many or a class for expanded clones.

>NA|TRBV29-1|TRBJ2-5|few
CSGGGPRETQYF
TGCAGCGGTGGGGGTCCGCGGGAGACCCAGTACTTC
>NA|TRBV15|TRBJ1-4|NA
CATSRDLWSNEKLFF
TGTGCCACCAGCAGAGATCTTTGGAGTAATGAAAAACTGTTTTTT
>NA|TRBV28|TRBJ1-2|NA
CASSNLGEGYGYTF
TGTGCCAGCAGTAATTTAGGGGAGGGCTATGGCTACACCTTC
>NA|TRBV9|TRBJ2-1|NA
CASSEAEFGNEQFF
TGTGCCAGCAGCGAGGCCGAGTTCGGGAATGAGCAGTTCTTC
>NA|TRBV19|TRBJ1-5|few
CASGMSGAFQPQHF
TGTGCCAGTGGGATGTCAGGGGCCTTTCAGCCCCAGCATTTT
>NA|TRBV3-1/TRBV3-2|TRBJ1-1|once
CASSQGGYRAFF
TGTGCCAGCAGCCAAGGAGGGTACAGGGCTTTCTTT
>TRBD2|TRBV28|TRBJ2-3|NA
CASSGGLVPLTQYF
TGTGCCAGCAGTGGAGGACTAGTCCCTCTCACGCAGTATTTT
>NA|TRBV5-1|TRBJ2-1|NA
CASRDAGAYNEQFF
TGCGCCAGCCGAGATGCAGGGGCCTACAATGAGCAGTTCTTC
>NA|TRBV5-1|TRBJ1-6|few
CASSLKGQGGSPLHF
TGCGCCAGCAGCCTTAAAGGACAAGGGGGTTCACCCCTCCACTTT
>NA|TRBV5-8|TRBJ2-3|NA
CASSLMPGKDTDTQYF
TGTGCCAGCAGCTTGATGCCAGGGAAAGACACAGATACGCAGTATTTT
>NA|TRBV7-6|TRBJ2-2|NA
CASSLEGRDSVTGELFF
TGTGCCAGCAGCTTAGAGGGCAGGGATTCCGTCACCGGGGAGCTGTTTTTT
>NA|TRBV27|TRBJ2-7|NA
CASSPQGWYEQYF
TGTGCCAGCAGTCCACAGGGATGGTACGAGCAGTACTTC
>NA|TRBV2|TRBJ1-1|NA
CASRSQGPEAFF
TGTGCCAGCAGATCCCAGGGCCCTGAAGCTTTCTTT
>NA|TRBV2|TRBJ1-1|NA
CASNLRGNKPLTEAFF
TGTGCCAGCAATCTAAGGGGAAATAAGCCTTTAACTGAAGCTTTCTTT